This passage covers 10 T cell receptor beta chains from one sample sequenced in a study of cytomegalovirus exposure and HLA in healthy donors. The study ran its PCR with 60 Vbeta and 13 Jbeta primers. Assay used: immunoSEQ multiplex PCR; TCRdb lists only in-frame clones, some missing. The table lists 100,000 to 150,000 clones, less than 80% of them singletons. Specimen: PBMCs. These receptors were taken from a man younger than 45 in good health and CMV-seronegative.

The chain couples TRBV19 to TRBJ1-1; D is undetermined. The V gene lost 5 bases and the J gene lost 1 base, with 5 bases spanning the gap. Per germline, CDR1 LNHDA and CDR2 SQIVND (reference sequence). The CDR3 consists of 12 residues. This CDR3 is CASSRRNTEAFF. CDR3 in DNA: TGTGCCAGTAGTCGGAGGAACACTGAAGCTTTCTTT.

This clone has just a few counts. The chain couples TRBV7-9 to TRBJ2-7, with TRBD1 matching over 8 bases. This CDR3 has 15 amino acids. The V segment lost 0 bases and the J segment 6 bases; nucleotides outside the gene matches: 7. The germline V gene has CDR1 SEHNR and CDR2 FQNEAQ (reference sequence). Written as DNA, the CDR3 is TGTGCCAGCAGCTTAGCCGGGACAGGATCTAGCGAGCAGTACTTC. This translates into CASSLAGTGSSEQYF.

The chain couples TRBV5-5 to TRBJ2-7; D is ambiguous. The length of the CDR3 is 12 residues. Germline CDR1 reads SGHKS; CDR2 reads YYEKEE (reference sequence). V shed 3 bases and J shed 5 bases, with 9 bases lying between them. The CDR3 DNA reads TGTGCCAGCAGCTCACGCGGTCACGAGCAGTACTTC. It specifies CASSSRGHEQYF.

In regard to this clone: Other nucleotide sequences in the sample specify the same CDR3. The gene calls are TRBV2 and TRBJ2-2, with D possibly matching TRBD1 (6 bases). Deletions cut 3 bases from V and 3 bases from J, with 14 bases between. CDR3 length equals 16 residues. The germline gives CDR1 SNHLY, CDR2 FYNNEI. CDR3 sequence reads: CASSEWGQRDTGELFF. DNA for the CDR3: TGTGCCAGCAGTGAGTGGGGGCAACGAGACACCGGGGAGCTGTTTTTT.

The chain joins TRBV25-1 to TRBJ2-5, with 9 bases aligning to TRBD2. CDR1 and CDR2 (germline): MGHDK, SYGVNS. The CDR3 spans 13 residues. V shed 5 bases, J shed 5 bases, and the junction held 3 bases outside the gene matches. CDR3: CASSLAGLETQYF. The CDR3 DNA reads TGTGCCAGCAGTCTAGCGGGGCTGGAGACCCAGTACTTC.

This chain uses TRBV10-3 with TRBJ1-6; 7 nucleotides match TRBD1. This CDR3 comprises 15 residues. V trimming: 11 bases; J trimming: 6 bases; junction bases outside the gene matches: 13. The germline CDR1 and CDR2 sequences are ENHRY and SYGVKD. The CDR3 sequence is CAVQLGTVLNSPLHF. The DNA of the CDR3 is TGTGCCGTCCAACTTGGGACAGTCCTTAATTCACCCCTCCACTTT.

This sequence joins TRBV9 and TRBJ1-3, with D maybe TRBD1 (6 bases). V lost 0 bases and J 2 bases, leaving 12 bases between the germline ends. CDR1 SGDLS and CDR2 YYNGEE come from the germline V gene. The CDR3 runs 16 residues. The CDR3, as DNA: TGTGCCAGCAGCGTAGCTGAGGCAGGGGCTGGAAACACCATATATTTT. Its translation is CASSVAEAGAGNTIYF.

CDR3 sequence reads: CASSLVREDQPQHF. DNA of the CDR3: TGTGCCAGCAGCTTAGTCAGGGAGGACCAGCCCCAGCATTTT. The rearrangement links TRBV7-9 to TRBJ1-5, with D possibly TRBD1 on 5 matching bases. V was trimmed by 1 base and J by 7 bases, leaving 11 bases between them. The CDR3 runs to 14 residues. CDR1 and CDR2 (germline): SEHNR, FQNEAQ (reference sequence).

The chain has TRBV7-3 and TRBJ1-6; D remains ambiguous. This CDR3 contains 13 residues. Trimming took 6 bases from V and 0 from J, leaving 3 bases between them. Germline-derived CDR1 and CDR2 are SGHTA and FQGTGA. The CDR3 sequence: CASSSSYNSPLHF. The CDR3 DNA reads TGTGCCAGCAGTAGCTCCTATAATTCACCCCTCCACTTT.

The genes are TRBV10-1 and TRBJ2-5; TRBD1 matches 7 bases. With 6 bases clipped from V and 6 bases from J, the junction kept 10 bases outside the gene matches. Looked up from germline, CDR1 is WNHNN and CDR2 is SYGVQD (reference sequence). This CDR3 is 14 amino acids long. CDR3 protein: CASSDRADIKTQYF. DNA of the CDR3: TGCGCCAGCAGCGACAGGGCTGACATAAAGACCCAGTACTTC.